This is a list of T cell receptor beta chains from one sample in a study of blood T cell repertoires in COVID-19. The table came from immunoSEQ multiplex PCR; TCRdb's copy has only in-frame clones and leaves some out. The table has roughly 200,000 clones, approximately 90% seen once. Sequencing input: peripheral blood. The source of these receptors is a woman aged 25 to 39 with active or convalescent COVID-19. CDR3s include the opening cysteine and the closing phenylalanine or tryptophan.

j_call	v_call	cdr3_aa
TRBJ2-1	TRBV5-1	CASSLVLERDFNEQFF
TRBJ2-5	TRBV19	CASSTYGPVRGQETQYF
TRBJ2-2	TRBV27	CASSLTATGELFF
TRBJ2-1	TRBV30	CAWLHRDIKFF
TRBJ1-5	TRBV12-3/TRBV12-4	CASSLLRNQPQHF
TRBJ2-7	TRBV2	CASSGTSASGWNF
TRBJ1-2	TRBV29-1	CSVVWQAPNYGYTF
TRBJ1-4	TRBV2	CASREGQGRTNEKLFF
TRBJ2-1	TRBV5-6	CASSSRLAPNEQFF
TRBJ2-2	TRBV7-7	CASSQIDGRGGELFF
TRBJ2-5	TRBV20-1	CSASTQETQYF
TRBJ1-4	TRBV13	CASSLSFTTNEKLFF
TRBJ1-2	TRBV6-5	CAVRDSPNYGYTF
TRBJ1-2	TRBV11-2	CASSLGQGNAF